This TCR beta chain derives from a study of blood T cell repertoires in COVID-19. Study-wide context: From the United States, Italy and Spain came samples of acute and convalescent COVID-19. The analysed material was cDNA or gDNA that came from T cells, B-cell-depleted T cells, or PBMCs.

CDR3 length equals 14 residues. V was pared by 4 bases and J by 5 bases, with 4 bases of the junction left unmatched. The germline gives CDR1 SGHRS, CDR2 YFSETQ. Original handling: Nucleated cell number was recorded as an estimate derived from reference gene primer amplification. Sequencing was performed with immunoSEQ multiplex PCR; in TCRdb, only in-frame clones are kept and a portion is missing. V, J and clone size derive from that table, while D and trimming were established from the DNA sequence. The repertoire holds roughly 120,000 clones, with roughly 87% as singletons. This clone has a single count.

The sequenced sample consisted of peripheral blood. This chain connects TRBV5-1 to TRBJ1-3; TRBD1 matches at 9 bases. This sequence originates from a human donor in a cohort sampled during active COVID-19. The CDR3 DNA reads as TGCGCCAGCAGCAGACAGGGGGAGAGAAACACCATATATTTT. It is translated as CASSRQGERNTIYF.